These 7 T cell receptor beta chains were sequenced from one sample in a study of PD-1 blockade in classical Hodgkin lymphoma. All patients relapsed after autologous stem cell transplantation, and brentuximab vedotin exposure varied. Method: immunoSEQ multiplex PCR; TCRdb's copy keeps in-frame clones and lacks some. The data contain 15,000 to 20,000 clones, more than 75% of them singletons. Sequencing was performed on peripheral blood mononuclear cells (PBMCs), taken before the second cycle of nivolumab. The receptor source for this set is a human donor with classical Hodgkin lymphoma.

The J gene is TRBJ1-3, the V gene TRBV27; no clear D gene. Trimming removed 8 bases from V and 2 bases from J, with 7 bases in between. Germline V gene sequence: CDR1 MNHEY, CDR2 SMNVEV (reference sequence). The CDR3 has 12 residues. CDR3 amino acids: CASGEAGNTIYF. CDR3 coding DNA: TGTGCCAGCGGGGAGGCTGGAAACACCATATATTTT.

This clone has just a few counts. The chain employs TRBV27 and TRBJ2-5; D is undetermined. V was pared by 5 bases and J by 5 bases, with 3 bases between. Germline V CDR1 and CDR2: MNHEY, SMNVEV (reference sequence). The CDR3 has 10 residues. Written as DNA, the CDR3 is TGTGCCAGCAGTGGGGAGACCCAGTACTTC. Its translation: CASSGETQYF.

V and J are TRBV5-1 and TRBJ2-3; tentatively, D is TRBD1 (6 bases). The V and J ends lost 4 bases and 6 bases respectively, with 15 bases between them. Per the germline V gene, CDR1 is SGHRS and CDR2 is YFSETQ. CDR3 size: 14 residues. The DNA of the CDR3 is TGCGCCAGCAGCATCCCCCTCCAGGGGGATACGCAGTATTTT. This translates into CASSIPLQGDTQYF. Drawing the rest from reference TRBV5-1 and TRBJ2-3, the complete variable domain is KAGVTQTPRYLIKTRGQQVTLSCSPISGHRSVSWYQQTPGQGLQFLFEYFSETQRNKGNFPGRFSGRQFSNSRSEMNVSTLELGDSALYLCASSIPLQGDTQYFGPGTRLTVL.

V and J are TRBV9 and TRBJ1-1; maybe TRBD1 (6 bases). CDR3 length: 15 residues. Germline V gives CDR1 SGDLS, CDR2 YYNGEE. V was clipped by 2 bases and J by 5 bases, with 16 bases between them. The CDR3 bases are TGTGCCAGCAGCGTTGGGGGCGCATCGGGAACTGAAGCTTTCTTT. Protein: CASSVGGASGTEAFF. The full variable domain, with the rest looked up from reference TRBV9 and TRBJ1-1, is DSGVTQTPKHLITATGQRVTLRCSPRSGDLSVYWYQQSLDQGLQFLIQYYNGEERAKGNILERFSAQQFPDLHSELNLSSLELGDSALYFCASSVGGASGTEAFFGQGTRLTVV.

This chain links TRBV10-1 with TRBJ1-2; TRBD1 aligns across 8 bases. This CDR3 is 15 amino acids long. Trimming took 6 bases from V and 1 from J; bases not matched to a gene: 7. CDR1 WNHNN and CDR2 SYGVQD come from the germline V gene (reference sequence). CDR3 loop: CASRSTGDLNYGYTF. CDR3 coding DNA: TGCGCCAGCAGATCGACAGGGGACCTTAACTATGGCTACACCTTC.

This sequence joins TRBV5-8 and TRBJ2-7, with D tentatively TRBD1 or TRBD2 (5 bases each). The CDR3 runs 13 residues. V gave up 7 bases and J gave up 5 bases, with 16 bases separating them. Germline-derived CDR1 and CDR2 are SGHTS and YDEGEE. CDR3 bases: TGTGCCAGCCCGGGGTGGGGCACCGACGAGCAGTACTTC. It encodes CASPGWGTDEQYF.

The chain links TRBV29-1 to TRBJ2-7; 12 bases are a match to TRBD2. Losses at the gene ends were 6 bases for V and 4 bases for J; bases not matched to a gene: 7. The germline V gene encodes CDR1 SQVTM and CDR2 ANQGSEA. This CDR3 has 14 amino acids. CDR3 residues: CSVAIGTSGYEQYF. CDR3 in DNA: TGCAGCGTGGCGATTGGGACTAGCGGGTACGAGCAGTACTTC.